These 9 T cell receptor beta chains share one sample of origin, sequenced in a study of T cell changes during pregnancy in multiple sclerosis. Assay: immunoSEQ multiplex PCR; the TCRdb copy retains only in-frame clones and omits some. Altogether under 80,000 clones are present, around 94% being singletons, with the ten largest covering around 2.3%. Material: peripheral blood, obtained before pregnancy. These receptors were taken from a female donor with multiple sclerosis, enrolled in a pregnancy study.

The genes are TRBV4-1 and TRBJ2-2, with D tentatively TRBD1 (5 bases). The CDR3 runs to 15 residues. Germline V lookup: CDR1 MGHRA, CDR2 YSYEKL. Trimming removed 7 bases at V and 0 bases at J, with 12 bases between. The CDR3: CASTPGRANTGELFF. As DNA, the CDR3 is TGCGCCAGCACTCCGGGCAGGGCGAACACCGGGGAGCTGTTTTTT.

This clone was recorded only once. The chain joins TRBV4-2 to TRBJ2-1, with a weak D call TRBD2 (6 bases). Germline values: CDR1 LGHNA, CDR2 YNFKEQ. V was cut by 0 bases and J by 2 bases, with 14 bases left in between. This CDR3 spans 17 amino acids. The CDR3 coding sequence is TGTGCCAGCAGCCAAGATTACGGAGGGCCCCCCTACAATGAGCAGTTCTTC. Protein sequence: CASSQDYGGPPYNEQFF.

The CDR3 coding sequence is TGCGCCAGCAGCCGCCTACAGGGGGGGAACACTGAAGCTTTCTTT. Its translation: CASSRLQGGNTEAFF. The rearrangement links TRBV4-1 to TRBJ1-1, with 8 bases aligning to TRBD1. This CDR3 has 15 amino acids. The germline V gene has CDR1 MGHRA and CDR2 YSYEKL. J lost 1 base, V lost 4 bases, and 5 bases had no gene match.

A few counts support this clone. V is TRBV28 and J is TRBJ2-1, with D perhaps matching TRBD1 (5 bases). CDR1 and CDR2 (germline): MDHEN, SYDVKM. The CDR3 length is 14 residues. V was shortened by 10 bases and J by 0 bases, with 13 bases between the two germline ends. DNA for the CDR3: TGTGCCACCATCAGACAGCCCTCCTACAATGAGCAGTTCTTC. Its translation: CATIRQPSYNEQFF.

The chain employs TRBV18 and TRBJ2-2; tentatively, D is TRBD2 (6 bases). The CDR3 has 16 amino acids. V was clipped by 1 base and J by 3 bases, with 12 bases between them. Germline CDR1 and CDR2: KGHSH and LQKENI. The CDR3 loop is CASSPQGSGYTGELFF. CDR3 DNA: TGTGCCAGCTCACCACAGGGGAGCGGGTACACCGGGGAGCTGTTTTTT.

CDR3 protein: CASSRRSRGILTEQTQYF. Here the CDR3 DNA reads TGTGCCAGCTCACGCCGTTCGAGGGGGATATTAACAGAGCAGACCCAGTACTTC. The rearrangement joins TRBV18 to TRBJ2-5; a weak D match, TRBD1 (6 bases). Germline V gives CDR1 KGHSH, CDR2 LQKENI. This CDR3 has 18 residues. V was trimmed by 4 bases and J by 6 bases, leaving 27 bases between them.

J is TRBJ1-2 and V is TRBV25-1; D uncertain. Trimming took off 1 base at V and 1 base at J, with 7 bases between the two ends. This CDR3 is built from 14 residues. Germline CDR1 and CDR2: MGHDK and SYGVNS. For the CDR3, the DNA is TGTGCCAGCAGTGAATCGGGAGATAACTATGGCTACACCTTC. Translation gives CASSESGDNYGYTF.

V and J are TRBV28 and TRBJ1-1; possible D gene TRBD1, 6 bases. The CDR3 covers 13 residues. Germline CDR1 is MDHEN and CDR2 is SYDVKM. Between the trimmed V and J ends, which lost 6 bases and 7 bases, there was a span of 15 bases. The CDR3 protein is CASSLRTASEAFF. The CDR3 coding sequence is TGTGCCAGCAGCCTTCGGACAGCGAGTGAAGCTTTCTTT.

The CDR3 coding sequence is TGTGCCAGCAAGGACAGGGGATCAAATCAGCCCCAGCATTTT. Amino acid sequence: CASKDRGSNQPQHF. The genes are TRBV10-3 and TRBJ1-5, with TRBD1 matching 9 bases. V lost 10 bases and J lost 4; bases outside the gene matches: 8. Germline CDR1 and CDR2: ENHRY and SYGVKD. The CDR3 runs 14 residues.